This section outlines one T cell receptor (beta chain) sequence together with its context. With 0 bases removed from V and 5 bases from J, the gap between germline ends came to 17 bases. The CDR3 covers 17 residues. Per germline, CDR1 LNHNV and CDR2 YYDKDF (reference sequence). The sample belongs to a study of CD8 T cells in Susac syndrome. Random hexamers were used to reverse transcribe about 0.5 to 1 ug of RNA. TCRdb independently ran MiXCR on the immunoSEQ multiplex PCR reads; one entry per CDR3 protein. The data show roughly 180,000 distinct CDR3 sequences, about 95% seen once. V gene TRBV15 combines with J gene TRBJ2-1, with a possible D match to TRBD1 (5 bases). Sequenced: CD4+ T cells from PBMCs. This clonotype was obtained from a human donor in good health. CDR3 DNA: TGTGCCACCAGCAGAGATCTCAGGGTTTTGGGGAACAATGAGCAGTTCTTC. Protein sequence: CATSRDLRVLGNNEQFF.